This T cell receptor (beta chain) was recorded in a study of a mutant IDH1 vaccine in newly diagnosed glioma. Study as a whole: Radiotherapy, temozolomide, or both had been given previously, and both were given to most.

A remark on this clone: Its antigen is still unknown.

Time point specified: week 11, during vaccination. In every dose of vaccine, 300 ug of mutant IDH1 20-mer peptide was given alongside topical imiquimod. Profiling relied on immunoSEQ multiplex PCR, and the TCRdb table lists in-frame clones only, not all of them. The profile shows around 40,000 clones, less than 90% of them singletons. Sample: PBMCs, taken from a glioma patient whose treatment included an IDH1 peptide vaccine. The TCR comes from a man in his forties with glioma.

CDR3 amino acids: CASSAFSGAELFF. CDR3 sequence (DNA): TGTGCCAGCAGCGCCTTTAGCGGGGCGGAGCTGTTTTTT. V and J are TRBV9 and TRBJ2-2, with 8 bases lining up with TRBD2. J gave up 10 bases and V 3 bases, and 5 bases lay outside the gene matches. The CDR3 totals 13 residues. Looked up from germline, CDR1 is SGDLS and CDR2 is YYNGEE. The full variable domain, with the rest looked up from reference TRBV9 and TRBJ2-2, is DSGVTQTPKHLITATGQRVTLRCSPRSGDLSVYWYQQSLDQGLQFLIQYYNGEERAKGNILERFSAQQFPDLHSELNLSSLELGDSALYFCASSAFSGAELFFGEGSRLTVL.